These 5 T cell receptor beta chains came from one sample sequenced in a study of cytomegalovirus exposure and HLA in healthy donors. The table came from immunoSEQ multiplex PCR; TCRdb's copy has only in-frame clones and leaves some out. The sample lists tens of thousands of clones, around 95% occurring once. Sequencing was done on a sample of PBMCs. The receptors stem from a woman aged 18-29 years in good health and CMV-seronegative.

This chain links TRBV5-4 with TRBJ2-7; the D is unclear. The ends were cut back, 3 bases at V and 3 bases at J, with 13 bases in the middle. From germline, CDR1 is SGHNT and CDR2 YYREEE (reference sequence). The CDR3 spans 14 residues. CDR3 residues: CASSSSGGYYEQYF. In DNA form, the CDR3 reads TGTGCCAGCAGCTCCTCCGGTGGTTACTACGAGCAGTACTTC. Variable domain in full (rest from reference TRBV5-4 and TRBJ2-7): ETGVTQSPTHLIKTRGQQVTLRCSSQSGHNTVSWYQQALGQGPQFIFQYYREEENGRGNFPPRFSGLQFPNYSSELNVNALELDDSALYLCASSSSGGYYEQYFGPGTRLTVT.

This chain connects TRBV19 to TRBJ2-3, with TRBD1 as a possible D gene (6 bases). Germline CDR1 reads LNHDA; CDR2 reads SQIVND (reference sequence). There are 15 residues in the CDR3. V lost 3 bases, J lost 0 bases, and 10 bases lay in between. The chain's CDR3 is CASSMRQDSTDTQYF. CDR3 DNA: TGTGCCAGTAGTATGCGACAGGACAGCACAGATACGCAGTATTTT.

V gene TRBV25-1 combines with J gene TRBJ1-2; 8 bases are shared with TRBD1. The germline CDR1 and CDR2 sequences are MGHDK and SYGVNS. V was clipped by 3 bases and J by 8 bases; unmatched bases: 11. This CDR3 spans 15 amino acids. The chain's CDR3 is CASSEGGQGARGYTF. DNA of the CDR3: TGTGCCAGCAGTGAGGGGGGGCAGGGGGCGAGAGGCTACACCTTC.

The rearrangement links TRBV6-1 to TRBJ2-7; 8 nucleotides line up with TRBD1. CDR1 MNHNS and CDR2 SASEGT come from the germline V gene. Trimming at V came to 6 bases and at J to 4 bases, leaving 11 bases not matched to a gene. The CDR3 is 15 residues long. The CDR3 loop reads CASRDRGRLRYEQYF. CDR3 sequence (DNA): TGTGCCAGCAGAGACAGGGGCCGATTACGATACGAGCAGTACTTC.

The rearrangement joins TRBV15 to TRBJ2-2; D might be TRBD1 (6 bases). CDR3 length: 16 residues. CDR1 LNHNV and CDR2 YYDKDF come from the germline V gene (reference sequence). Trimming cost V 3 bases and J 4 bases, with 15 bases left between them. This chain's CDR3 is CATSRGTRAGTGELFF. In DNA, the CDR3 is TGTGCCACCAGCAGGGGGACAAGGGCGGGCACCGGGGAGCTGTTTTTT.